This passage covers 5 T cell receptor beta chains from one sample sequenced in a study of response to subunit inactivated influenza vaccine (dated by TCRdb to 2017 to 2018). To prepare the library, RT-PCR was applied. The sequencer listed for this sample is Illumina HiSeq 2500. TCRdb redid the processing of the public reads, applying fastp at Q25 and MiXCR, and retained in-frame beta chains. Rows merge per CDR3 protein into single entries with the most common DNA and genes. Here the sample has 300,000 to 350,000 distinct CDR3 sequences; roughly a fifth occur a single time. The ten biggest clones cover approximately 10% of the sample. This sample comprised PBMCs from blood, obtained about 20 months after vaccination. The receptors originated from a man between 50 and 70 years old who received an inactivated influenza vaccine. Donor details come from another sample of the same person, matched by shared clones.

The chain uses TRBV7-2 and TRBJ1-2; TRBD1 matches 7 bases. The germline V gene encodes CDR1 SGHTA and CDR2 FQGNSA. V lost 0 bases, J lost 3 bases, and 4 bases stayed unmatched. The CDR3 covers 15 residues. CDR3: CASSLASRGDYGYTF. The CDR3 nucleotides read TGTGCCAGCAGCTTAGCGAGCAGGGGGGACTATGGCTACACCTTC.

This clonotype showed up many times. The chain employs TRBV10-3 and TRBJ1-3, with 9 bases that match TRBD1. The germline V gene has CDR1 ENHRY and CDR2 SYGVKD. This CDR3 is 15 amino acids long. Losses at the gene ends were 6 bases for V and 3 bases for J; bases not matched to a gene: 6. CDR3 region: CAIRPGQGGGNTIYF. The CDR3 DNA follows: TGTGCCATCAGACCGGGACAGGGTGGTGGAAACACCATATATTTT.

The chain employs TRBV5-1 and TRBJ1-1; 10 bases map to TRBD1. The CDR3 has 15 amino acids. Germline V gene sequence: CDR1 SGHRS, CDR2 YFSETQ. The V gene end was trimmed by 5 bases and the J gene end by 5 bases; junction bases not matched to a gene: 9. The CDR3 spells CASSSTGQGWTEAFF. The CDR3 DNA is TGCGCCAGCAGTTCAACGGGACAGGGGTGGACTGAAGCTTTCTTT.

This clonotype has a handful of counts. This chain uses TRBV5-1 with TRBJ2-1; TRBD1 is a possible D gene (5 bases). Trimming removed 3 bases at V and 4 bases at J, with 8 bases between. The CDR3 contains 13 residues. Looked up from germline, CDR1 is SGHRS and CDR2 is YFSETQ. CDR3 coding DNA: TGCGCCAGCAGCTCGGACATTTACAATGAGCAGTTCTTC. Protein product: CASSSDIYNEQFF.

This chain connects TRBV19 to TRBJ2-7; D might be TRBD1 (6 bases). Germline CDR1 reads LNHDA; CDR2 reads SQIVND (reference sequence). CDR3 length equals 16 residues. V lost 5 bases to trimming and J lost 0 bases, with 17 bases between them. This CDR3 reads CASSRTRDTSSYEQYF. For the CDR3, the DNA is TGTGCCAGTAGTCGTACCCGGGACACGAGCTCCTACGAGCAGTACTTC.